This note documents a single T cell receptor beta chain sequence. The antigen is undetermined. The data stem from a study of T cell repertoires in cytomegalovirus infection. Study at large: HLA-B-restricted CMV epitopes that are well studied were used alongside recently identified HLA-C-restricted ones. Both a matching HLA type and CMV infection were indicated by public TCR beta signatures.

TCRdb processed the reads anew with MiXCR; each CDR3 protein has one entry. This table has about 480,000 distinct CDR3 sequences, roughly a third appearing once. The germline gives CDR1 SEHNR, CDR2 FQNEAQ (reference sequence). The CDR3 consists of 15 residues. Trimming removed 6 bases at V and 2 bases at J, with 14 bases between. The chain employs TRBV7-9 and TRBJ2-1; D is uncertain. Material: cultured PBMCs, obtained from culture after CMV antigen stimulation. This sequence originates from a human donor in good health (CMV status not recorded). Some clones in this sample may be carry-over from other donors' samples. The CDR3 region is CASRHTNKPYNEQFF. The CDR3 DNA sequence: TGTGCCAGCAGACACACGAATAAACCCTACAATGAGCAGTTCTTC.